The 21 T cell receptor beta chains reported below all come from one sample, sequenced in a study of shared clonotypes between healthy human individuals. Only CD45RO-negative cells positively selected for CCR7 counted as naive CD8 cells, so terminally differentiated effector memory CD45RA+ cells were excluded. Sequenced by immunoSEQ multiplex PCR; TCRdb stores in-frame clones only, minus some. The data show some 2 million clones, approximately 95% seen once. The sample consisted of naive CD8+ T cells sorted from blood. The receptors here all came from a man aged 18 to 35 in good health.

V gene TRBV7-9 combines with J gene TRBJ2-7; possibly TRBD1 for D (6 bases). Trimming took 8 bases from V and 3 from J, leaving 17 bases between them. The germline V gene has CDR1 SEHNR and CDR2 FQNEAQ (reference sequence). CDR3 length: 14 amino acids. CDR3 amino acids: CASSHGAGVYEQYF. The CDR3 bases are TGTGCCAGCTCCCATGGGGCAGGGGTCTACGAGCAGTACTTC.

The chain combines TRBV27 with TRBJ2-4; the match to TRBD2 covers 8 bases. There are 14 residues in the CDR3. The germline V gene has CDR1 MNHEY and CDR2 SMNVEV (reference sequence). V lost 4 bases and J lost 8; bases outside the gene matches: 7. As DNA, the CDR3 is TGTGCCAGCAGTTCTCGGGAGGGCCCATACATTCAGTACTTC. The encoded protein is CASSSREGPYIQYF.

The chain joins TRBV30 to TRBJ2-7, with D uncertain. Germline CDR1 is GTSNPN and CDR2 is SVGIG (reference sequence). The CDR3 consists of 13 residues. V lost 0 bases and J lost 2, with 8 bases in between. CDR3: CAWSVDDAYEQYF. In nucleotides, the CDR3 is TGTGCCTGGAGTGTGGATGATGCCTACGAGCAGTACTTC. The full variable domain, its missing parts supplied by reference TRBV30 and TRBJ2-7, is SQTIHQWPATLVQPVGSPLSLECTVEGTSNPNLYWYRQAAGRGLQLLFYSVGIGQISSEVPQNLSASRPQDRQFILSSKKLLLSDSGFYLCAWSVDDAYEQYFGPGTRLTVT.

The V and J genes are TRBV7-9 and TRBJ1-1; no reliable D call. This CDR3 contains 13 residues. V dropped 4 bases and J dropped 8 bases, with 14 bases sitting between them. Germline-derived CDR1 and CDR2 are SEHNR and FQNEAQ (reference sequence). CDR3 in DNA: TGTGCCAGCAGCTCCCCGGGGAGGGTGGAAGCTTTCTTT. This encodes CASSSPGRVEAFF. Combining the CDR3 with reference TRBV7-9 and TRBJ1-1 gives the whole variable domain DTGVSQNPRHKITKRGQNVTFRCDPISEHNRLYWYRQTLGQGPEFLTYFQNEAQLEKSRLLSDRFSAERPKGSFSTLEIQRTEQGDSAMYLCASSSPGRVEAFFGQGTRLTVV.

CDR3 DNA: TGTGCCTGTGAACTCGACGGTGAAGCTTTCTTT. Its translation: CACELDGEAFF. This sequence joins TRBV30 and TRBJ1-1; no clear D. Trimming cost V 6 bases and J 7 bases, with 12 bases left between them. The CDR3 contains 11 residues. CDR1 is GTSNPN, CDR2 SVGIG, per germline (reference sequence).

Points on this clone: Other DNA sequences in the sample encode the same CDR3. The rearrangement joins TRBV30 to TRBJ2-7, with D tentatively TRBD2 (6 bases). This CDR3 has 11 residues. Germline values: CDR1 GTSNPN, CDR2 SVGIG (reference sequence). V shed 0 bases and J shed 7 bases, with 7 bases lying between them. This chain's CDR3 is CAWSVGLEQYF. CDR3 DNA: TGTGCCTGGAGTGTAGGACTAGAGCAGTACTTC.

The chain combines TRBV30 with TRBJ2-1; D could derive from TRBD1 or TRBD2 (5 bases each). The CDR3 is 13 amino acids. Trimming removed 7 bases from V and 7 bases from J, with 17 bases in between. CDR1 and CDR2 (germline): GTSNPN, SVGIG (reference sequence). The CDR3 reads CAFGAIPLNEQFF. CDR3 sequence (DNA): TGTGCCTTCGGGGCCATTCCACTTAATGAGCAGTTCTTC.

As concerns this clone: This CDR3 is also generated by other DNA sequences in the sample. The chain links TRBV13 to TRBJ2-5; 11 bases fit TRBD2. V lost 5 bases to trimming and J lost 3 bases; unmatched junction nucleotides: 2. The CDR3 runs to 14 residues. CDR1 and CDR2 from the germline V gene are PRHDT and FYEKMQ (reference sequence). The CDR3 DNA reads as TGTGCCAGCAGCCCGGGACTAGCGGAAGAGACCCAGTACTTC. Its translation is CASSPGLAEETQYF.

The V gene is TRBV11-2, the J gene TRBJ1-5; no reliable D call. V shed 5 bases and J shed 0 bases, with 14 bases lying between them. CDR3 length: 16 amino acids. Germline values: CDR1 SGHAT, CDR2 FQNNGV. The CDR3 protein is CASSPFPLDSNQPQHF. DNA of the CDR3: TGTGCCAGCAGCCCATTCCCCTTAGATAGCAATCAGCCCCAGCATTTT.

V usage is TRBV27 and J usage is TRBJ2-7; 7 positions match TRBD2. This CDR3 is 16 amino acids long. Unmatched junction bases numbered 10, after V lost 5 bases and J lost 0 bases. Germline V gene lookup returns CDR1 MNHEY and CDR2 SMNVEV (reference sequence). Here the CDR3 DNA reads TGTGCCAGCAGTCCGTTCCTGACTAGCTACTCCTACGAGCAGTACTTC. Residues: CASSPFLTSYSYEQYF.

The chain links TRBV28 to TRBJ1-5; D unresolved. This CDR3 comprises 15 residues. V was clipped by 3 bases and J by 1 base, with 10 bases between them. Germline loops: CDR1 MDHEN, CDR2 SYDVKM. The CDR3 is CASSFGIQSNQPQHF. In nucleotides, the CDR3 is TGTGCCAGCAGTTTCGGCATACAGAGCAATCAGCCCCAGCATTTT.

J is TRBJ2-7 and V is TRBV10-2; 8 bases map to TRBD2. This CDR3 spans 15 amino acids. The V segment lost 8 bases and the J segment 0 bases; nucleotides outside the gene matches: 9. Germline CDR1 reads WSHSY; CDR2 reads SAAADI. The CDR3 spells CASRGGLADSYEQYF. The CDR3 DNA sequence: TGCGCCAGCCGGGGGGGGCTAGCGGACTCCTACGAGCAGTACTTC.

CDR3 amino acids: CASSPPQGTRRTSTDTQYF. The CDR3 coding sequence is TGTGCCAGCAGCCCACCCCAGGGTACGAGGAGGACTAGCACAGATACGCAGTATTTT. The chain combines TRBV11-2 with TRBJ2-3; D is tentatively TRBD1 or TRBD2 (5 bases each). The CDR3 has 19 amino acids. The germline V gene has CDR1 SGHAT and CDR2 FQNNGV. Between the trimmed V and J ends, which lost 5 bases and 0 bases, there was a span of 24 bases.

V is TRBV7-9 and J is TRBJ1-1, with D possibly being TRBD1 (5 bases). The germline CDR1 and CDR2 sequences are SEHNR and FQNEAQ (reference sequence). The CDR3 runs 12 residues. Trimming shortened V by 6 bases and J by 8 bases, and 13 bases separated the two germline ends. CDR3 sequence: CASSFPRTEAFF. DNA for the CDR3: TGTGCCAGCAGTTTTCCTCGGACAGAAGCTTTCTTT.

The chain employs TRBV5-8 and TRBJ1-1, with D tentatively TRBD1 (5 bases). Germline V gene sequence: CDR1 SGHTS, CDR2 YDEGEE. The CDR3 has 17 amino acids. Between the trimmed V and J ends, which lost 0 bases and 3 bases, there was a span of 18 bases. CDR3: CASSLEHSGGWDTEAFF. The CDR3 nucleotides are TGTGCCAGCAGCTTGGAACATTCCGGGGGATGGGACACTGAAGCTTTCTTT.

The genes are TRBV7-2 and TRBJ2-7; 7 bases align to TRBD2. This CDR3 spans 17 amino acids. CDR1 and CDR2 (germline): SGHTA, FQGNSA. Trimming removed 0 bases from V and 1 base from J; junction bases left unmatched: 9. This chain's CDR3 is CASSLAPLAGGSYEQYF. In nucleotides, the CDR3 is TGTGCCAGCAGCTTAGCCCCATTAGCGGGTGGTTCCTACGAGCAGTACTTC.

About this clone: Additional DNA sequences in this sample encode the identical CDR3. The V gene is TRBV11-2, the J gene TRBJ1-2; D gene unclear. CDR1 and CDR2 (germline): SGHAT, FQNNGV. Trimming took off 5 bases at V and 3 bases at J, with 4 bases between the two ends. The CDR3 runs 11 residues. DNA of the CDR3: TGTGCCAGCAGCGGATACTATGGCTACACCTTC. Its translation is CASSGYYGYTF. The full variable domain, its missing parts supplied by reference TRBV11-2 and TRBJ1-2, is EAGVAQSPRYKIIEKRQSVAFWCNPISGHATLYWYQQILGQGPKLLIQFQNNGVVDDSQLPKDRFSAERLKGVDSTLKIQPAKLEDSAVYLCASSGYYGYTFGSGTRLTVV.

V and J are TRBV4-1 and TRBJ2-5; the match to TRBD2 covers 9 bases. CDR3 length: 16 amino acids. The V segment lost 1 base and the J segment 4 bases; nucleotides outside the gene matches: 7. Germline CDR1 reads MGHRA; CDR2 reads YSYEKL. CDR3 sequence reads: CASSQGGAGGTETQYF. The CDR3 DNA is TGCGCCAGCAGCCAAGGAGGGGCGGGGGGGACAGAGACCCAGTACTTC.

The chain couples TRBV9 to TRBJ2-2; no clear D gene. Germline CDR1 and CDR2: SGDLS and YYNGEE. V lost 2 bases and J lost 7, with 0 bases in between. The CDR3 has 10 residues. The CDR3 DNA reads TGTGCCAGCAGCGTCGGGGAGCTGTTTTTT. Translated, it gives CASSVGELFF.

V and J are TRBV19 and TRBJ2-1; 8 nucleotides align to TRBD2. The CDR3 is made up of 13 amino acids. The J segment lost 6 bases and the V segment lost 9 bases, leaving 7 bases of the junction unmatched. The germline V gene has CDR1 LNHDA and CDR2 SQIVND (reference sequence). The CDR3 DNA reads as TGTGCCAGCCAACTCGCGGGAGGCAATGAGCAGTTCTTC. Residues: CASQLAGGNEQFF. Full variable domain (remainder filled in from reference TRBV19 and TRBJ2-1): DGGITQSPKYLFRKEGQNVTLSCEQNLNHDAMYWYRQDPGQGLRLIYYSQIVNDFQKGDIAEGYSVSREKKESFPLTVTSAQKNPTAFYLCASQLAGGNEQFFGPGTRLTVL.

This CDR3 is CASSSTLYQETQYF. The CDR3 DNA is TGTGCCAGCAGCTCGACACTGTACCAAGAGACCCAGTACTTC. The chain couples TRBV11-2 to TRBJ2-5; no clear D. Germline CDR1 is SGHAT and CDR2 is FQNNGV. V lost 4 bases, J lost 0 bases, and 9 bases lay in between. The CDR3 is 14 residues long.